Given below is one T cell receptor beta chain in context. Antigen unknown. The data derive from a study of T-cell memory formation after mild COVID-19. Study-wide results and caveats: Clones from the second wave (peaking day 37) had unconfirmed SARS-CoV-2 specificity.

5'RACE with constant-segment primers yielded barcoded, UMI-tagged TCR alpha and TCR beta cDNA libraries. TCRdb reanalysed the 5' RACE reads using MiXCR and keeps one entry per CDR3 protein. The sample consists of about 340,000 distinct CDR3 sequences, roughly 13% of them appearing once. Germline assignment: CDR1 LNHNV and CDR2 YYDKDF (reference sequence). With 0 bases removed from V and 2 bases from J, the gap between germline ends came to 8 bases. The CDR3 is made up of 15 amino acids. The chain couples TRBV15 to TRBJ1-3; D remains ambiguous. The sequence came from a man between 18 and 29 years old who had mild COVID-19 (a few samples of this study predate the infection). Cell type and time point are not known. Sequencing input: PBMCs or a T cell subset sorted from them (not recorded which). The CDR3, as DNA: TGTGCCACCAGCAGAGATTTCGGGGCTGGAAACACCATATATTTT. Its protein is CATSRDFGAGNTIYF.